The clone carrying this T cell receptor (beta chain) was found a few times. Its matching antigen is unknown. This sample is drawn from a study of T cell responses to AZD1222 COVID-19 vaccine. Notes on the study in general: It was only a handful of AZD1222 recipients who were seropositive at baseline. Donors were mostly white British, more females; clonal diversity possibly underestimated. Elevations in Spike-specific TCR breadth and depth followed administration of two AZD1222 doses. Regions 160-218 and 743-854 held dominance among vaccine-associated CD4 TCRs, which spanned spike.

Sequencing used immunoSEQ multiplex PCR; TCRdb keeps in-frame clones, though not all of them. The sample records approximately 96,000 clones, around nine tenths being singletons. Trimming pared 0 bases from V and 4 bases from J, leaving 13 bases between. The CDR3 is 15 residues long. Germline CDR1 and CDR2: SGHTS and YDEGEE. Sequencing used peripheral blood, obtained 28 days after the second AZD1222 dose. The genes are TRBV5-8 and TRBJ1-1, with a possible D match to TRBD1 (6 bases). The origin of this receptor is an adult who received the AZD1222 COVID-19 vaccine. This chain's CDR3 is CASSLEFGGGTEAFF. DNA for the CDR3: TGTGCCAGCAGCTTGGAGTTCGGGGGCGGCACTGAAGCTTTCTTT.